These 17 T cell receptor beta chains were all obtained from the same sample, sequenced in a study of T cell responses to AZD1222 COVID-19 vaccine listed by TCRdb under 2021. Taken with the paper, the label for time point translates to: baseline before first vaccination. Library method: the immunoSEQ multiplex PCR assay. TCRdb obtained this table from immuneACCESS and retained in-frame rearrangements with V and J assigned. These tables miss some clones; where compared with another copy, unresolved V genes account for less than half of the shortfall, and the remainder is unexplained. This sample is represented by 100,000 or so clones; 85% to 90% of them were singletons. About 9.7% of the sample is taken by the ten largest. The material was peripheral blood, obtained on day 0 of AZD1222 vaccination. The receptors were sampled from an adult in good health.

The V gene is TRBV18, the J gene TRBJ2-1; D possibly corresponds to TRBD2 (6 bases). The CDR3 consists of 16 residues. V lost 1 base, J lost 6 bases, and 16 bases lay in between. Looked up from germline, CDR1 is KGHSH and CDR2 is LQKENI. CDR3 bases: TGTGCCAGCTCACCACGTGGGACTGGGGTGGGCAATGAGCAGTTCTTC. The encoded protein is CASSPRGTGVGNEQFF.

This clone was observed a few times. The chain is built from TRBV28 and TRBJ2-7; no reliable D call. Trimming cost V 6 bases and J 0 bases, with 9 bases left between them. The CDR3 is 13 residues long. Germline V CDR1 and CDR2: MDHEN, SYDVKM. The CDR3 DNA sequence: TGTGCCAGCAGATGGTGGGGCTCCTACGAGCAGTACTTC. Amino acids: CASRWWGSYEQYF.

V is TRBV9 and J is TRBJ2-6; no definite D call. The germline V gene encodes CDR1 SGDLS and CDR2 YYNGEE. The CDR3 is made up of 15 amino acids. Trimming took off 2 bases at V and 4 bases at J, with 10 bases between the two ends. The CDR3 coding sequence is TGTGCCAGCAGCGTTGTGTCGCCCGGGGCCAACGTCCTGACTTTC. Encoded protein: CASSVVSPGANVLTF. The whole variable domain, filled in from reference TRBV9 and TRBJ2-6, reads DSGVTQTPKHLITATGQRVTLRCSPRSGDLSVYWYQQSLDQGLQFLIQYYNGEERAKGNILERFSAQQFPDLHSELNLSSLELGDSALYFCASSVVSPGANVLTFGAGSRLTVL.

The CDR3 nucleotides are TGTGCCACCAGACTTCACCGGGCCCCAACCGGGGAGCTGTTTTTT. Encoded protein: CATRLHRAPTGELFF. This chain uses TRBV15 with TRBJ2-2; no reliable D call. Per germline, CDR1 LNHNV and CDR2 YYDKDF (reference sequence). V was trimmed by 6 bases and J by 5 bases, leaving 16 bases between them. The CDR3 is made up of 15 amino acids. The whole variable domain, remainder taken from reference TRBV15 and TRBJ2-2, is DAMVIQNPRYQVTQFGKPVTLSCSQTLNHNVMYWYQQKSSQAPKLLFHYYDKDFNNEADTPDNFQSRRPNTSFCFLDIRSPGLGDTAMYLCATRLHRAPTGELFFGEGSRLTVL.

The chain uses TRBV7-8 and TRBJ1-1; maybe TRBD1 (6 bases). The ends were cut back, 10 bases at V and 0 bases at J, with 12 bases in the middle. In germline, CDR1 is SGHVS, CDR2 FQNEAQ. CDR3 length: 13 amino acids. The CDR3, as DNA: TGTGCCACCGGCGGGACACTGAACACTGAAGCTTTCTTT. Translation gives CATGGTLNTEAFF.

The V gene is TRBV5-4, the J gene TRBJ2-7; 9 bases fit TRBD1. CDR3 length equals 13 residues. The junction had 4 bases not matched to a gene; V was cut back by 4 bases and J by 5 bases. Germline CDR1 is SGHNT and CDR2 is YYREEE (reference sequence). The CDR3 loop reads CASSRDRAHEQYF. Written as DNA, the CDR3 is TGTGCCAGCAGCCGGGACAGGGCCCACGAGCAGTACTTC.

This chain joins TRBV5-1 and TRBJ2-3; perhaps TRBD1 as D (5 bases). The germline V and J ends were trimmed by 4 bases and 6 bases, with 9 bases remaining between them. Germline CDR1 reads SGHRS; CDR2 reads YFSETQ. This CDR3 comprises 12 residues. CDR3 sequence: CASSQTVDTQYF. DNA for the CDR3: TGCGCCAGCAGCCAGACAGTCGATACGCAGTATTTT.

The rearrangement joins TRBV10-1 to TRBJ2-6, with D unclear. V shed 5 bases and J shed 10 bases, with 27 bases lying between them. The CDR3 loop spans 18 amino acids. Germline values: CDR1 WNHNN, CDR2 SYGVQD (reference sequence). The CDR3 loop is CASSWQRRSHKVGNVLTF. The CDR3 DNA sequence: TGCGCCAGCAGTTGGCAGAGAAGATCGCACAAAGTCGGGAACGTCCTGACTTTC.

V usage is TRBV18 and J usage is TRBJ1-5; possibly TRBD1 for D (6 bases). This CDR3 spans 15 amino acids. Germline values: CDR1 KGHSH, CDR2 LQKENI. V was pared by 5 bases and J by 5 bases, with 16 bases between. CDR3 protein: CASSWTRQADQPQHF. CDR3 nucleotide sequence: TGTGCCAGCTCATGGACCAGACAGGCCGATCAGCCCCAGCATTTT.

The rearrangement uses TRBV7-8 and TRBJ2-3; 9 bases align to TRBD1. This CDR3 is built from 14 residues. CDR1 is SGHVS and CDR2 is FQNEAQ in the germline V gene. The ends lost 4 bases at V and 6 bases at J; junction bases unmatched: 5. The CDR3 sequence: CASSSGQGSDTQYF. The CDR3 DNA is TGTGCCAGCAGCTCGGGACAGGGATCTGATACGCAGTATTTT.

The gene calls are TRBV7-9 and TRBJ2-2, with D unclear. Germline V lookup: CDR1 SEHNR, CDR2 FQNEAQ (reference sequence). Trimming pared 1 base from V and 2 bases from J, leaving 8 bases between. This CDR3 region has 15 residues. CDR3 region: CASSLGPQNTGELFF. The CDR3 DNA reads TGTGCCAGCAGCTTAGGACCACAAAACACCGGGGAGCTGTTTTTT.

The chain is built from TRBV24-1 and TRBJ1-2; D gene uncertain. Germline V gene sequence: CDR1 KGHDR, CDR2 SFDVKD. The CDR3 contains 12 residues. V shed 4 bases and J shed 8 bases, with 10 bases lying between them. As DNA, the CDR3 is TGTGCCACCAGTGACTACAGATACGGCTACACCTTC. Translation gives CATSDYRYGYTF.

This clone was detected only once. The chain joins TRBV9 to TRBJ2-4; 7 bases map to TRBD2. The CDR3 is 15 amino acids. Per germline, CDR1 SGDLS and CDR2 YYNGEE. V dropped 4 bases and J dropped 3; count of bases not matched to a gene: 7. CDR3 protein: CASSPSGGFKNIQYF. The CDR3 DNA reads TGTGCCAGCAGCCCTTCGGGGGGATTCAAAAACATTCAGTACTTC.

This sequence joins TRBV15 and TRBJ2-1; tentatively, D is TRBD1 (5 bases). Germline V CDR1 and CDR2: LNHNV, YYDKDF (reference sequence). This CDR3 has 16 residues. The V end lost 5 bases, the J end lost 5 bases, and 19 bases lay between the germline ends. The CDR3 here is CATSGASGIRHNEQFF. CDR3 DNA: TGTGCCACCAGCGGGGCTAGTGGGATTAGACACAATGAGCAGTTCTTC.

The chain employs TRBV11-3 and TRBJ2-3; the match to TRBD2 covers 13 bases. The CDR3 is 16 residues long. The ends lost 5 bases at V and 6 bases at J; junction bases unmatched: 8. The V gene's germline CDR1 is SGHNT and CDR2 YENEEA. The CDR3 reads CASSPGLAGVKDTQYF. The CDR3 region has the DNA TGTGCCAGCAGCCCCGGACTAGCGGGAGTGAAGGATACGCAGTATTTT.

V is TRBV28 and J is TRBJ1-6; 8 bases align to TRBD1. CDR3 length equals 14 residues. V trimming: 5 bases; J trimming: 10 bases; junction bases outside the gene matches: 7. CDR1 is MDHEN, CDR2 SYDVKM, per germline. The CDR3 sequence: CASSLRDRSSPLHF. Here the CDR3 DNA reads TGTGCCAGCAGTCTCCGGGACAGGAGCTCACCCCTCCACTTT. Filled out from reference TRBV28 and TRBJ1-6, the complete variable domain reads DVKVTQSSRYLVKRTGEKVFLECVQDMDHENMFWYRQDPGLGLRLIYFSYDVKMKEKGDIPEGYSVSREKKERFSLILESASTNQTSMYLCASSLRDRSSPLHFGNGTRLTVT.

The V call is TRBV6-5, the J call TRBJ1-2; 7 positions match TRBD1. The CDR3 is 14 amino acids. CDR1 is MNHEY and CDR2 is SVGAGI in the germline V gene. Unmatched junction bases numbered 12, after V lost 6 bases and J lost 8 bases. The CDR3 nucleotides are TGTGCCAGCAGACCAGGACAGGTTACCGGCGGCTACACCTTC. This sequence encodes CASRPGQVTGGYTF.